This TCR beta chain was profiled in a study of T-cell memory formation after mild COVID-19. This clonotype was counted between two and nine times. From the 5' RACE reads, TCRdb called clonotypes with MiXCR, one entry per CDR3 protein. The sample shows about 350,000 distinct CDR3 sequences, 25% to 30% of them seen only once. The length of the CDR3 is 12 residues. Germline CDR1 reads SQVTM; CDR2 reads ANQGSEA. V dropped 4 bases and J dropped 8; count of bases not matched to a gene: 5. This clonotype was sampled from an adult woman who had mild COVID-19 (a few samples of this study predate the infection). Cell type and time point are not known. The sequencing input was PBMCs or a T cell subset sorted from them (not recorded which). The chain combines TRBV29-1 with TRBJ1-2; 9 bases line up with TRBD1. CDR3 sequence reads: CSVAQGARGYTF. The CDR3 DNA is TGCAGCGTTGCACAGGGGGCGCGGGGCTACACCTTC.